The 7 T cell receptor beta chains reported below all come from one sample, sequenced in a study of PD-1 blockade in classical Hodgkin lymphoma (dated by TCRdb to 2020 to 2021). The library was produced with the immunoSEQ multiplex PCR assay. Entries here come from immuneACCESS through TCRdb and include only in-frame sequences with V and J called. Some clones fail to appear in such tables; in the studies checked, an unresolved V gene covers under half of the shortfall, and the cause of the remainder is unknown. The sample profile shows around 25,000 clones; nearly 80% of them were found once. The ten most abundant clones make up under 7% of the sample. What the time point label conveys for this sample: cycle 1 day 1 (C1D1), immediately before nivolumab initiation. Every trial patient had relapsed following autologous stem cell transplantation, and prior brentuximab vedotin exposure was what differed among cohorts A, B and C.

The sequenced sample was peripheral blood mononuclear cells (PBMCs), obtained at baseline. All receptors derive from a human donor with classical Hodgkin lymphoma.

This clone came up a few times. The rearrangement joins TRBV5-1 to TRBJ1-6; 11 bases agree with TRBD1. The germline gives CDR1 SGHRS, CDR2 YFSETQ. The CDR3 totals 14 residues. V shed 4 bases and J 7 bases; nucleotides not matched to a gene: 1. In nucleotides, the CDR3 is TGCGCCAGCAGCGGGACAGGGGGAAATTCACCCCTCCACTTT. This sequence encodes CASSGTGGNSPLHF.

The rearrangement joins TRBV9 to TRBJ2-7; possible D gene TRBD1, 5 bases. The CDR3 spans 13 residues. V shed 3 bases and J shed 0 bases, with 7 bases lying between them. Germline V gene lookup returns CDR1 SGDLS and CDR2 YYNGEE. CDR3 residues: CASSGQISYEQYF. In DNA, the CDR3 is TGTGCCAGCAGCGGACAGATCTCCTACGAGCAGTACTTC.

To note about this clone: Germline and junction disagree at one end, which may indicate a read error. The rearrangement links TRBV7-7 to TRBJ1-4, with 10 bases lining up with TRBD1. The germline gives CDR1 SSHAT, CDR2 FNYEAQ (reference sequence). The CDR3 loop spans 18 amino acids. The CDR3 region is CASRRDRGAPDFNEKLFF. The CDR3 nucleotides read TGTGCTAGCAGAAGGGACAGGGGAGCGCCCGATTTTAATGAAAAACTGTTTTTT. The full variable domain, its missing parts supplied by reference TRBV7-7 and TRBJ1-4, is GAGVSQSPRYKVTKRGQDVTLRCDPISSHATLYWYQQALGQGPEFLTYFNYEAQPDKSGLPSDRFSAERPEGSISTLTIQRTEQRDSAMYRCASRRDRGAPDFNEKLFFGSGTQLSVL.

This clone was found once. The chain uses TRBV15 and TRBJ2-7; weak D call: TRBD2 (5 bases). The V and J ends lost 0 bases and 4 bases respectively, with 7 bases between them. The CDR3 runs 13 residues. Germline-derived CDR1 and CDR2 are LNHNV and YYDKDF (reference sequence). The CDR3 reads CATSRDSGYEQYF. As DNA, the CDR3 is TGTGCCACCAGCAGAGATTCGGGATACGAGCAGTACTTC.

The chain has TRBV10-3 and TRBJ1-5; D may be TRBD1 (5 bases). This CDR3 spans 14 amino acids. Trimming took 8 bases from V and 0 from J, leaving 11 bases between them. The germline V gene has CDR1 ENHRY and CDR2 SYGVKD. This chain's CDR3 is CAIGGLLSNQPQHF. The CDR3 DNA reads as TGTGCCATCGGGGGGTTACTTAGCAATCAGCCCCAGCATTTT.

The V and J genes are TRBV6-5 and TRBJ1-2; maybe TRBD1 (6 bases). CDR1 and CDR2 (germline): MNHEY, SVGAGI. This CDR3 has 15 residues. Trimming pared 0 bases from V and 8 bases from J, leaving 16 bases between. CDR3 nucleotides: TGTGCCAGCAGTTACTCGTTCGGGACAAGCTGGGGCTACACCTTC. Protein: CASSYSFGTSWGYTF.

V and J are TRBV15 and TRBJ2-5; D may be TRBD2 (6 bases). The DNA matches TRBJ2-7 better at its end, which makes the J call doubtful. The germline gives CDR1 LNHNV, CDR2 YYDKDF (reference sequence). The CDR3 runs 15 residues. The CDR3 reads CATSREGQGYHEQYF. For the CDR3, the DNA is TGTGCCACCAGCAGGGAGGGGCAGGGATATCACGAGCAGTACTTC.